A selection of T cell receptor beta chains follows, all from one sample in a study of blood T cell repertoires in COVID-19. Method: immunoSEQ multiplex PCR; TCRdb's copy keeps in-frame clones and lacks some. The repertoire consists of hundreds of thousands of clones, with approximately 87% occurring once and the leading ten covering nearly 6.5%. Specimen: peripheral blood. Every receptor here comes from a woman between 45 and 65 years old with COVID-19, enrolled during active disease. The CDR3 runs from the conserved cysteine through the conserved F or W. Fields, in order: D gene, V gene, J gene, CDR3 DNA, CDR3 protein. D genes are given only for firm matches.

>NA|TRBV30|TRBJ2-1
TGTGCCTGGAGTGCTAGCTCCTACAATGAGCAGTTCTTC
CAWSASSYNEQFF
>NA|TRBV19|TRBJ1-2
TGTGCCAGTAGGCCCGACAGGAGGCCTAACTATGGCTACACCTTC
CASRPDRRPNYGYTF
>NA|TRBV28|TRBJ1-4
TGTGCCAGCAGTCCCAACAGCAATGAAAAACTGTTTTTT
CASSPNSNEKLFF
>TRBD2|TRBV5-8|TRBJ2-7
TGTGCCAGCAGACTTCGACTAGCGGGAGATCGACCTCGGGAGCAGTACTTC
CASRLRLAGDRPREQYF
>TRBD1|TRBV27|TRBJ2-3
TGTGCCAGCCAGTCCAATTTCGGGGGCGGGACAGGTAGCACAGATACGCAGTATTTT
CASQSNFGGGTGSTDTQYF
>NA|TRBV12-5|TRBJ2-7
TGTGCTAGCGCCGGGACACCGAGCTCCTACGAGCAGTACTTC
CASAGTPSSYEQYF
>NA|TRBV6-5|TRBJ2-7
TGTGCCAGCAGTTCACGGGAGAGGAGCTCCTACGAGCAGTACTTC
CASSSRERSSYEQYF
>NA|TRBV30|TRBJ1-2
TGTGCCTGGAGTGTAGGCAGGGATCCCTATGGCTACACCTTC
CAWSVGRDPYGYTF
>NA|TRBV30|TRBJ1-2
TGTGCCTGGAACATGTGGGGCCGCCTTATCTATGGCTACACCTTC
CAWNMWGRLIYGYTF
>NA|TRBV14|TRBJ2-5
TGTGCCAGCAGCCAAGACAGGGTAGAGACCCAGTACTTC
CASSQDRVETQYF